This TCR beta chain was identified in a study of regulatory T cells in long-lasting Graves disease. Time point in this sample: newly diagnosed GD, antithyroid drugs for less than 3 months. The TCR library used RNA extracted from PBMCs. At least ten counts were recorded for this clonotype. Per germline, CDR1 SQVTM and CDR2 ANQGSEA. This CDR3 is 12 amino acids long. The V gene lost 3 bases and the J gene lost 5 bases, with 8 bases spanning the gap. Building of the TCR beta libraries involved iRepertoire HTBI primers and Arm-PCR of CDR3 regions. Original processing notes: Across samples, roughly 58 TRBV and 14 TRBJ segments were found. TCRdb reprocessed the multiplex PCR reads via MiXCR and lists one record per CDR3 protein. None of the V and J calls come from the authors' own analysis; TCRdb made them. The repertoire holds 400,000 to 550,000 distinct CDR3 sequences, with roughly 15% as singletons. The sample was also linked to a second study, of T cells in Graves' hyperthyroidism and ophthalmopathy. As that study records: The HTBI primer set drove a first-round RT-PCR of the TCR CDR3. Blood also carried most thyroid clonotypes expanded above 0.001.

The V and J genes are TRBV29-1 and TRBJ2-1; D is unclear. The TCR was taken from a woman under 30 with Graves disease. The sample consisted of peripheral blood mononuclear cells (PBMCs), taken at new diagnosis, from a patient treated with antithyroid drugs. As DNA, the CDR3 is TGCAGCGTTGACATGGCCAACAATGAGCAGTTCTTC. Protein sequence: CSVDMANNEQFF.